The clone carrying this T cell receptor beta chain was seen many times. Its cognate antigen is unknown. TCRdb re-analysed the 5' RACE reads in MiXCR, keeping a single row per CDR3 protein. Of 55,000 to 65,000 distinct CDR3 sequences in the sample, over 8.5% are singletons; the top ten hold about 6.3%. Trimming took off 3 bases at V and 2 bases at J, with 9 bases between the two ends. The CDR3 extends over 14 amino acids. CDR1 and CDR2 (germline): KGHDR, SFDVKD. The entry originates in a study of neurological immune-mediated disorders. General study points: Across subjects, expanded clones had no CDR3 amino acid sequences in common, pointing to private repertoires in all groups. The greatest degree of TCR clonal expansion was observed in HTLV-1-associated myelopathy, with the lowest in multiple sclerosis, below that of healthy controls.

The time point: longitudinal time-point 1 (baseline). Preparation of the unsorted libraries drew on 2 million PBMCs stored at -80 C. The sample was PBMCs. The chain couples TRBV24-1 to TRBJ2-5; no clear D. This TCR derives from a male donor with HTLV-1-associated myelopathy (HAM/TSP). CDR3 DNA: TGTGCCACCAGTGATAGGGCCGAACAAGAGACCCAGTACTTC. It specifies CATSDRAEQETQYF.